The 5 T cell receptor beta chains below all came from one sample that was sequenced in a study of beta chain features in type 1 diabetes. As every portion of the isolated RNA was reverse transcribed, the sequencing read expressed TCRB transcripts. Measured with immunoSEQ multiplex PCR; TCRdb has only the in-frame clones, and not every one. The sample contains a few hundred thousand clones, approximately 11% of which appear only once. The specimen was central memory CD4+ T cells from blood. The source of these receptors is a young man in good health.

The CDR3 sequence is CASSQDQGQPQHF. The DNA of the CDR3 is TGCGCCAGCAGCCAAGATCAGGGTCAGCCCCAGCATTTT. The chain has TRBV4-3 and TRBJ1-5, with D perhaps TRBD1 (5 bases). V lost 0 bases and J lost 6, with 6 bases in between. Germline V lookup: CDR1 LGHNA, CDR2 YSLEER. This CDR3 is built from 13 residues.

This clone has only a few counts. This sequence joins TRBV5-6 and TRBJ1-1; D unresolved. V was trimmed by 7 bases and J by 5 bases, leaving 18 bases between them. The CDR3 extends over 14 amino acids. Germline CDR1 is SGHDT and CDR2 is YYEEEE. The CDR3 region has the DNA TGTGCCAGCCATCGGACCAGGACGGGTACTGAAGCTTTCTTT. Amino acids: CASHRTRTGTEAFF.

This clone came up once. The rearrangement joins TRBV14 to TRBJ1-4; D might be TRBD1 (6 bases). CDR1 is SGHDN, CDR2 FVKESK, per germline. This CDR3 has 16 amino acids. V lost 1 base to trimming and J lost 5 bases, with 14 bases between them. DNA of the CDR3: TGTGCCAGCAGCCAAGCTGGACGGGGGCTCAATGAAAAACTGTTTTTT. Amino acids: CASSQAGRGLNEKLFF.

V gene TRBV4-3 combines with J gene TRBJ1-2; 10 bases are shared with TRBD1. This CDR3 contains 16 residues. Germline V lookup: CDR1 LGHNA, CDR2 YSLEER. J lost 3 bases, V lost 1 base, and 5 bases had no gene match. The CDR3 coding sequence is TGCGCCAGCAGCCAAGGGACAGGGGGGCTGGACTATGGCTACACCTTC. Its protein is CASSQGTGGLDYGYTF.

This clone turned up a few times. V and J are TRBV2 and TRBJ1-1, with D possibly being TRBD1 (6 bases). V lost 8 bases and J lost 12, with 25 bases in between. The CDR3 has 14 amino acids. Germline lookup yields CDR1 SNHLY and CDR2 FYNNEI. The CDR3 region has the DNA TGTGCCAGCGCCCAGTCAGGGGTGCGAGACAAAACTTTCTTT. Its protein is CASAQSGVRDKTFF.